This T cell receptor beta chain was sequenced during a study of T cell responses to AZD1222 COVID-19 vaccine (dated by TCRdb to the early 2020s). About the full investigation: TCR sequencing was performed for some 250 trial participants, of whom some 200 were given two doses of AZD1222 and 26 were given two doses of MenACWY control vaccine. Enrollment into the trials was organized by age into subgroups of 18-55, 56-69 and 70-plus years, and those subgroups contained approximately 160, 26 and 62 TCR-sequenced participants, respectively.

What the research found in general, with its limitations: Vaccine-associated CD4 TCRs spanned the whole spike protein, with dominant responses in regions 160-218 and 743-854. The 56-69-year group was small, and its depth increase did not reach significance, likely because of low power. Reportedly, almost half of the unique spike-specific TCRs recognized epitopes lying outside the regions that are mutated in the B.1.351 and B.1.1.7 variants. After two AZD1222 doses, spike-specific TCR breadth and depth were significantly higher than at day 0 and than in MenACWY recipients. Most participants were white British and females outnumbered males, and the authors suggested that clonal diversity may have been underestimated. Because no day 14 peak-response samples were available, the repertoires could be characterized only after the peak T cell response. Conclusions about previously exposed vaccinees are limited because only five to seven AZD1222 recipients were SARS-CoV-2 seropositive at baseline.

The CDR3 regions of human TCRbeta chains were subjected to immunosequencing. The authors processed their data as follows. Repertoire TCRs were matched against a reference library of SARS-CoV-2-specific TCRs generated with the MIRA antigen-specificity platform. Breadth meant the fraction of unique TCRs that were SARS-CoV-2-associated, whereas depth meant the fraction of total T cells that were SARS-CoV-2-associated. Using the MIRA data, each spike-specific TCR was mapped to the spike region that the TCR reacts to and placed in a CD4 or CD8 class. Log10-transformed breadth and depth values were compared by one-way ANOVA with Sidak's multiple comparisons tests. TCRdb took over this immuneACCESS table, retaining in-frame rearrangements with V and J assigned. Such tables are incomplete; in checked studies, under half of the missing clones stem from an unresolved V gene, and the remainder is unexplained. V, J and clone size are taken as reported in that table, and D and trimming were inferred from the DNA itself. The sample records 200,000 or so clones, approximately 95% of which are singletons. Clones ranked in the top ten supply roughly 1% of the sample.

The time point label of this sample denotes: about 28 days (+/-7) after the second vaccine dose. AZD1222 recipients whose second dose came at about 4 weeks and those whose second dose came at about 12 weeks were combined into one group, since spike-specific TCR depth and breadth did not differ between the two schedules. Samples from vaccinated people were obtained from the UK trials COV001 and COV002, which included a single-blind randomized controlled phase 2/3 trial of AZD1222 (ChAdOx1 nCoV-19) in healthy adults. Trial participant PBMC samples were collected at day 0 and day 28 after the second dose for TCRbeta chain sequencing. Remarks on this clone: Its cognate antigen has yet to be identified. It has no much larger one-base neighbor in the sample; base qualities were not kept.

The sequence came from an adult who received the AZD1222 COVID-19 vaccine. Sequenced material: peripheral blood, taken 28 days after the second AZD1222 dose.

The CDR3 reads as follows: CASSYPDRLNQPQHF. The DNA reads as follows: TGTGCCAGCAGTTACCCGGACAGACTGAATCAGCCCCAGCATTTT. Rearrangement joined TRBV6-5 to TRBJ1-5; TRBD1 is perhaps the D gene, given 6 matching bases. Measured from the cysteine to the phenylalanine, the CDR3 is 15 residues long. Just CDR3 DNA is preserved here, 45 bases in frame from base 1. Relative to germline, V is 2 bases shorter and J is 4 bases shorter, with 12 bases between their ends. The germline V gene sets CDR1 to MNHEY and CDR2 to SVGAGI.